The sequence of this T cell receptor beta chain was determined in a study of chemoradiotherapy in HPV16-positive cancers. The wider study: Candidate HPV-specific T-cell clones and common TCR motifs came from functional assays in a couple of HPV16-positive patients.

Libraries were prepared by immunoSEQ multiplex PCR; TCRdb keeps only in-frame clonotypes and omits some of them. Counted here are some 12,000 clones, 90% occurring once; the ten biggest clones make up 2.7%. The sequence was collected from a human donor with HPV-associated anogenital cancer. This sample was gathered from a patient who underwent chemoradiotherapy.

The CDR3 sequence: CASSPSPGHRAFF. The CDR3 nucleotides read TGTGCCAGCAGCCCAAGCCCGGGCCACCGGGCTTTCTTT. The chain employs TRBV11-2 and TRBJ1-1; D not certain. The CDR3 spans 13 residues. With 5 bases removed from V and 11 bases from J, the gap between germline ends came to 18 bases. CDR1 and CDR2 from the germline V gene are SGHAT and FQNNGV.